These T cell receptor beta chains were read from a single sample in a study of long-term antiretroviral therapy in people with HIV. Generated by immunoSEQ multiplex PCR, the TCRdb table keeps only in-frame clones and is missing some. The sample shows 28,000 or so clones, around 80% of them seen only once. The sequencing here drew on unsorted PBMCs, taken 1.5 years before starting antiretroviral therapy. The receptors shown here come from a man younger than 30 with HIV. The CDR3 runs from the conserved cysteine through the conserved F or W. D genes are given only for firm matches. Clone size appears in some rows only: once, few, many, or a class for an expanded clone.

J	D	V	size	DNA	CDR3
TRBJ1-1	-	TRBV11-2	-	TGTGCCAGCAGACTCCAGAACACTGAAGCTTTCTTT	CASRLQNTEAFF
TRBJ2-3	-	TRBV9	-	TGTGCCAGCAGCGCCGGGGGTGATGGAGATACGCAGTATTTT	CASSAGGDGDTQYF
TRBJ2-2	-	TRBV7-2	-	TGTGCCAGCAGTCGACCTGGGGGCACCGGGGAGCTGTTTTTT	CASSRPGGTGELFF
TRBJ1-1	-	TRBV5-8	-	TGTGCCAGCAGGAGGGGTTACACTGAAGCTTTCTTT	CASRRGYTEAFF
TRBJ2-3	TRBD2	TRBV6-5	once	TGTGCCACTTTAGCGGGAGGGCGGGGAGATACGCAGTATTTT	CATLAGGRGDTQYF
TRBJ2-2	TRBD1	TRBV5-1	-	TGCGCCAGCAGCTTGGTAGGTTATGGGACAGCGAACACCGGGGAGCTGTTTTTT	CASSLVGYGTANTGELFF
TRBJ1-5	-	TRBV25-1	-	TGTGCCAGCAGTGAATACGGGCAGGGCTCTGGTCAGCCCCAGCATTTT	CASSEYGQGSGQPQHF
TRBJ1-1	-	TRBV27	-	TGTGCCAGCAGTTTATTAGATGGGTCACCGGGCACTGAAGCTTTCTTT	CASSLLDGSPGTEAFF
TRBJ1-5	-	TRBV19	once	TGTCCCCCAGTTCACTTGACTGTTAGACAGAAAGCACCTAATCAGCCCCAGCATTTT	CPPVHLTVRQKAPNQPQHF
TRBJ2-3	TRBD2	TRBV9	few	TGTGCCAGCAGCGTAGAGGCTAGCGGGAGGCATACGCAGTATTTT	CASSVEASGRHTQYF
TRBJ1-2	-	TRBV7-6	-	TGTGCCAGCAGCTTAAGCGGACCGGGAGGAGATGGCTACACCTTC	CASSLSGPGGDGYTF
TRBJ2-7	-	TRBV27	few	TGTGCCAGCAGTTCCTTTTGGGGGGCGCATCACGAGCAGTACTTC	CASSSFWGAHHEQYF